These 26 T cell receptor beta chains originate from one sample sequenced in a study of blood T cells in healthy people across ages. Primers used in a second PCR of roughly 6 to 12 cycles were a sample-barcoded 5' primer and a J-beta primer mix. TCRdb reprocessed the 5' RACE reads with MiXCR, giving one entry per CDR3 protein. This repertoire shows about 1.4 million distinct CDR3 sequences, approximately 59% found once; its top ten account for over 5.5%. The source material was blood. These receptor sequences come from a man younger than 35 in good health.

The chain carries TRBV7-9 and TRBJ2-2, with D tentatively TRBD2 (6 bases). CDR1 is SEHNR and CDR2 is FQNEAQ in the germline V gene (reference sequence). Trimming cost V 4 bases and J 0 bases, with 12 bases left between them. The CDR3 length is 16 residues. In nucleotides, the CDR3 is TGTGCCAGCAGCTGGAGGGGATCCGCGAACACCGGGGAGCTGTTTTTT. Residues: CASSWRGSANTGELFF.

V gene TRBV27 combines with J gene TRBJ2-3; D remains ambiguous. Germline V gives CDR1 MNHEY, CDR2 SMNVEV (reference sequence). Trimming removed 0 bases at V and 5 bases at J, with 6 bases between. The CDR3 covers 13 residues. In DNA form, the CDR3 reads TGTGCCAGCAGTTTATCCTTTGTAGATACGCAGTATTTT. Protein: CASSLSFVDTQYF.

The V gene is TRBV6-5, the J gene TRBJ2-6, with no clear D. This CDR3 comprises 17 residues. V was trimmed by 0 bases and J by 0 bases, leaving 9 bases between them. Germline V gives CDR1 MNHEY, CDR2 SVGAGI. This CDR3 reads CASSYSRNFSGANVLTF. The CDR3 bases are TGTGCCAGCAGTTACTCTAGGAACTTCTCTGGGGCCAACGTCCTGACTTTC.

The chain links TRBV29-1 to TRBJ2-3; TRBD1 is a possible D gene (7 bases). CDR1 SQVTM and CDR2 ANQGSEA come from the germline V gene. The CDR3 consists of 12 residues. V lost 4 bases to trimming and J lost 4 bases, with 9 bases between them. The CDR3 DNA reads TGCAGCGTTGGCAGGGGGGCAGATACGCAGTATTTT. This codes for CSVGRGADTQYF.

CDR3: CASGVVSTDTQYF. Here the CDR3 DNA reads TGTGCCAGCGGCGTGGTTAGCACAGATACGCAGTATTTT. This chain joins TRBV5-4 and TRBJ2-3; D is unresolved. The CDR3 spans 13 residues. V was cut by 7 bases and J by 0 bases, with 9 bases left in between. Germline V CDR1 and CDR2: SGHNT, YYREEE (reference sequence).

The chain links TRBV28 to TRBJ2-3; D might be TRBD1 (6 bases). The V end was cut by 10 bases, the J end by 2 bases, with 16 bases between. Germline assignment: CDR1 MDHEN and CDR2 SYDVKM. The CDR3 has 14 amino acids. CDR3 DNA sequence: TGTGCCACCGAAGGGGACATACACACAGATACGCAGTATTTT. Encoded protein: CATEGDIHTDTQYF. The complete variable domain, with remaining parts taken from reference TRBV28 and TRBJ2-3, reads DVKVTQSSRYLVKRTGEKVFLECVQDMDHENMFWYRQDPGLGLRLIYFSYDVKMKEKGDIPEGYSVSREKKERFSLILESASTNQTSMYLCATEGDIHTDTQYFGPGTRLTVL.

This chain joins TRBV27 and TRBJ2-1; 10 positions agree with TRBD2. There are 15 residues in the CDR3. The V and J ends lost 5 bases and 8 bases, in that order; junction bases with no gene match: 9. Germline assignment: CDR1 MNHEY and CDR2 SMNVEV (reference sequence). The CDR3 protein is CASSTIAGGIHEQFF. CDR3 coding DNA: TGTGCCAGCAGTACAATAGCGGGGGGTATTCATGAGCAGTTCTTC.

This chain connects TRBV6-5 to TRBJ2-4; 7 nucleotides agree with TRBD2. V lost 6 bases and J lost 13; bases outside the gene matches: 15. The CDR3 is made up of 14 amino acids. Germline V CDR1 and CDR2: MNHEY, SVGAGI. The CDR3 DNA reads TGTGCCAGCAGATTACTAGCGCAACGCGAAGCGCAGTACTTC. The encoded protein is CASRLLAQREAQYF.

The chain has TRBV7-9 and TRBJ1-1, with D maybe TRBD1 (6 bases). CDR3 length equals 15 residues. V was cut by 5 bases and J by 3 bases, with 16 bases left in between. Germline V gene lookup returns CDR1 SEHNR and CDR2 FQNEAQ (reference sequence). The CDR3 loop reads CASSLQGSRHTEAFF. CDR3 nucleotide sequence: TGTGCCAGCAGCCTCCAGGGGTCCCGACACACTGAAGCTTTCTTT.

This clonotype showed up just a few times. The chain has TRBV7-6 and TRBJ1-2, with a possible D match to TRBD1 (6 bases). Germline loops: CDR1 SGHVS, CDR2 FNYEAQ. This CDR3 spans 16 amino acids. The V and J ends lost 4 bases and 6 bases respectively, with 21 bases between them. The DNA for the CDR3 is TGTGCCAGCAGCTCAACCGTTACGAGAGGGGGAAATGGCTACACCTTC. It yields the protein CASSSTVTRGGNGYTF.

The chain couples TRBV10-3 to TRBJ2-5; possibly TRBD2 for D (5 bases). The DNA matches TRBJ2-7 better at its end, which makes the J call doubtful. The CDR3 totals 15 residues. Looked up from germline, CDR1 is ENHRY and CDR2 is SYGVKD. The CDR3 DNA reads TGTGCCATCAGTGGGCTCCCTCGGGATAGAGCCGAGCAGTACTTC. The encoded protein is CAISGLPRDRAEQYF.

This chain uses TRBV2 with TRBJ2-7; TRBD2 might be the D (5 bases). V lost 8 bases and J lost 5, with 19 bases in between. The CDR3 loop spans 14 amino acids. CDR1 is SNHLY, CDR2 FYNNEI, per germline. CDR3 residues: CASERVGVGNEQYF. CDR3 in DNA: TGTGCCAGCGAAAGGGTGGGTGTCGGGAACGAGCAGTACTTC.

There are a few counts of this clonotype. The rearrangement uses TRBV5-1 and TRBJ2-7, with a weak D call TRBD1 (6 bases). CDR1 and CDR2 from the germline V gene are SGHRS and YFSETQ. The CDR3 is made up of 13 amino acids. Trimming cost V 0 bases and J 12 bases, with 16 bases left between them. CDR3 residues: CASSLAGDRQWYF. CDR3 in DNA: TGCGCCAGCAGCTTGGCCGGAGACAGGCAATGGTACTTC. Looking up the rest from reference TRBV5-1 and TRBJ2-7 gives the full variable domain: KAGVTQTPRYLIKTRGQQVTLSCSPISGHRSVSWYQQTPGQGLQFLFEYFSETQRNKGNFPGRFSGRQFSNSRSEMNVSTLELGDSALYLCASSLAGDRQWYFGPGTRLTVT.

The genes are TRBV9 and TRBJ2-5; perhaps D is TRBD1 or TRBD2 (5 bases each). CDR1 and CDR2 (germline): SGDLS, YYNGEE. Between the trimmed V and J ends, which lost 4 bases and 11 bases, there was a span of 18 bases. CDR3 length equals 13 residues. This chain's CDR3 is CASSPSWGNEQYF. In DNA form, the CDR3 reads TGTGCCAGCAGCCCGAGTTGGGGGAATGAGCAGTACTTC.

The CDR3: CASSLVAPTDTQYF. DNA of the CDR3: TGTGCCAGCAGCTTGGTAGCGCCCACAGATACGCAGTATTTT. The genes are TRBV5-5 and TRBJ2-3, with TRBD2 as a possible D gene (5 bases). Trimming pared 0 bases from V and 2 bases from J, leaving 7 bases between. The CDR3 has 14 amino acids. Germline V gene lookup returns CDR1 SGHKS and CDR2 YYEKEE (reference sequence). The variable domain in full, completed from reference TRBV5-5 and TRBJ2-3, reads DAGVTQSPTHLIKTRGQQVTLRCSPISGHKSVSWYQQVLGQGPQFIFQYYEKEERGRGNFPDRFSARQFPNYSSELNVNALLLGDSALYLCASSLVAPTDTQYFGPGTRLTVL.

This chain links TRBV6-1 with TRBJ1-4, with 9 bases identical to TRBD1. After removal of 5 bases from V and 7 bases from J, the junction contained 8 bases not matched to a gene. Germline V gene sequence: CDR1 MNHNS, CDR2 SASEGT. The CDR3 is 15 residues long. The CDR3: CASSFWTGVIEKLFF. In DNA, the CDR3 is TGTGCCAGCAGTTTCTGGACAGGGGTAATTGAAAAACTGTTTTTT.

The chain carries TRBV7-9 and TRBJ2-1; TRBD2 aligns across 10 bases. V gave up 2 bases and J gave up 2 bases; unmatched junction bases: 6. Germline V gene data show CDR1 as SEHNR and CDR2 as FQNEAQ (reference sequence). The CDR3 covers 17 residues. The CDR3 protein is CASSLWVGTSAYNEQFF. The CDR3 DNA is TGTGCCAGCAGCTTATGGGTTGGGACTAGCGCCTACAATGAGCAGTTCTTC.

V gene TRBV6-5 combines with J gene TRBJ1-6; D gene uncertain. From germline, CDR1 is MNHEY and CDR2 SVGAGI. This CDR3 is built from 18 residues. The germline V and J ends were trimmed by 0 bases and 0 bases, with 12 bases remaining between them. In DNA form, the CDR3 reads TGTGCCAGCAGTTACTCTAGGGCCGAGGGCTCCTATAATTCACCCCTCCACTTT. Amino acids: CASSYSRAEGSYNSPLHF.

V is TRBV20-1 and J is TRBJ2-1; TRBD1 matches at 7 bases. Germline V lookup: CDR1 DFQATT, CDR2 SNEGSKA (reference sequence). The V segment lost 6 bases and the J segment 9 bases; nucleotides outside the gene matches: 5. This CDR3 is 11 amino acids long. CDR3: CSARDRIEQFF. The CDR3 DNA reads TGCAGTGCGAGGGACAGAATTGAGCAGTTCTTC.

This clonotype showed up just a few times. The J gene is TRBJ2-7, the V gene TRBV18, with D maybe TRBD1 (6 bases). Trimming took 5 bases from V and 3 from J, leaving 14 bases between them. There are 14 residues in the CDR3. Germline CDR1 KGHSH, CDR2 LQKENI. The CDR3 spells CASSSNRESYEQYF. CDR3 nucleotides: TGTGCCAGCTCATCAAACAGGGAGAGCTACGAGCAGTACTTC.

This sequence joins TRBV4-3 and TRBJ2-1, with D tentatively TRBD1 (5 bases). The CDR3 spans 16 residues. Germline lookup yields CDR1 LGHNA and CDR2 YSLEER. V lost 0 bases to trimming and J lost 2 bases, with 11 bases between them. In DNA, the CDR3 is TGCGCCAGCAGCCAAGATTCCAGGGCGGCCTACAATGAGCAGTTCTTC. This gives the protein CASSQDSRAAYNEQFF.

The chain recombines TRBV5-1 with TRBJ2-4, with 9 bases lining up with TRBD1. This CDR3 has 14 residues. Germline V lookup: CDR1 SGHRS, CDR2 YFSETQ. Unmatched junction bases numbered 6, after V lost 3 bases and J lost 8 bases. This chain's CDR3 is CASSSQGARDIQYF. The CDR3 DNA follows: TGCGCCAGCAGCTCACAGGGGGCGCGGGACATTCAGTACTTC.

The V and J genes are TRBV7-9 and TRBJ1-6; 8 positions agree with TRBD1. Trimming removed 5 bases from V and 9 bases from J; junction bases left unmatched: 21. CDR1 and CDR2 from the germline V gene are SEHNR and FQNEAQ (reference sequence). The CDR3 covers 19 residues. The CDR3 loop reads CASSPPPRFGGQVTSPLHF. As DNA, the CDR3 is TGTGCCAGCAGCCCGCCTCCCCGTTTCGGGGGACAGGTGACTTCACCCCTCCACTTT.

This chain uses TRBV6-5 with TRBJ1-2, with 9 bases fitting TRBD1. The CDR3 has 13 residues. Trimming took 5 bases from V and 6 from J; bases not matched to a gene: 4. Germline V gene sequence: CDR1 MNHEY, CDR2 SVGAGI. CDR3 amino acids: CASSDTGGDGYTF. The CDR3 bases are TGTGCCAGCAGTGACACAGGGGGCGATGGCTACACCTTC.

This clonotype showed up just a few times. The chain recombines TRBV9 with TRBJ1-2, with D hard to call. V was clipped by 4 bases and J by 3 bases, with 22 bases between them. Germline CDR1 SGDLS, CDR2 YYNGEE. The CDR3 extends over 17 amino acids. CDR3 loop: CASSPRSLLWMDYGYTF. The CDR3 DNA sequence: TGTGCCAGCAGCCCCCGGTCCCTTCTCTGGATGGACTATGGCTACACCTTC.

V and J are TRBV24-1 and TRBJ2-1; D is perhaps TRBD1 (6 bases). This CDR3 has 17 residues. CDR1 is KGHDR and CDR2 is SFDVKD in the germline V gene. Between the trimmed V and J ends, which lost 3 bases and 6 bases, there was a span of 20 bases. CDR3 coding DNA: TGTGCCACCAGTGATGGGCGTTGGGGGCAGGTAGTCAATGAGCAGTTCTTC. Protein product: CATSDGRWGQVVNEQFF.